The table lists the clone carrying this TCR beta chain with a few counts. Its specificity is unknown. The data were taken from a study of blood T cells in healthy people across ages. Primers used in a second PCR of about 6 to 12 cycles were a sample-barcoded 5' primer and a J-beta primer mix. The template-switch adaptor, which had 12 random nucleotides, put a tag on each cDNA molecule. TCRdb reprocessed the 5' RACE reads with MiXCR, giving one entry per CDR3 protein. This table has 700,000 to 850,000 distinct CDR3 sequences, about 53% appearing once. Study-wide results and limits: PBMCs left unsorted prevented a conclusive naive versus antigen-experienced comparison.

The V end lost 5 bases, the J end lost 1 base, and 18 bases lay between the germline ends. This CDR3 comprises 17 residues. Per germline, CDR1 SGHAT and CDR2 FQNNGV. Healthy Russian Caucasian donors spanned ages roughly 6 to 100 years. Isolation of PBMCs gave at least 6 million cells per sample. The sequence was collected from an elderly man in good health. The sample was blood. V is TRBV11-2 and J is TRBJ2-4; D is unresolved. The DNA of the CDR3 is TGTGCCAGCAGCCCAGCCAGTACATTAGAGGCCAAAAACATTCAGTACTTC. This sequence encodes CASSPASTLEAKNIQYF.